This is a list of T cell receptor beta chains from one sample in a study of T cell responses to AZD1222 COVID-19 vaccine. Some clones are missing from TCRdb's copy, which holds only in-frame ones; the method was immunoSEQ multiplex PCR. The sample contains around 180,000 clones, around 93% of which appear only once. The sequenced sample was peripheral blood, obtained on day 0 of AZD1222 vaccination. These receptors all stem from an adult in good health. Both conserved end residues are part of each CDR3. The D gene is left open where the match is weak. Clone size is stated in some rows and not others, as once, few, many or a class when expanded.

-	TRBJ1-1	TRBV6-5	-	CATRTAMNTEAFF	TGTGCCACCCGGACAGCTATGAACACTGAAGCTTTCTTT
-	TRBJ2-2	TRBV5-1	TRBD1	CASRLRGTGAGGELFF	TGCGCCAGCAGACTGCGCGGGACAGGGGCGGGCGGGGAGCTGTTTTTT
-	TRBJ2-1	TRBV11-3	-	CASSSSVGGSYNEQFF	TGTGCCAGCAGCTCCTCAGTCGGCGGGTCCTACAATGAGCAGTTCTTC
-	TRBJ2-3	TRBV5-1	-	CASRLVTDTQYF	TGCGCCAGCAGACTAGTCACAGATACGCAGTATTTT
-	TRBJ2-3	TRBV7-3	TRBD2	CASSPGTSGGTQYF	TGTGCCAGCAGCCCCGGGACTAGCGGTGGTACGCAGTATTTT
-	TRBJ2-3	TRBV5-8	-	CASSPRGYRGADTQYF	TGTGCCAGCAGCCCCCGGGGCTACCGCGGGGCAGATACGCAGTATTTT
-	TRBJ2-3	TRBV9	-	CASSGSLGGVGTDTQYF	TGTGCCAGCAGCGGATCCCTTGGGGGAGTAGGCACAGATACGCAGTATTTT
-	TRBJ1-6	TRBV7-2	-	CASSLTQAKSPLHF	TGTGCCAGCAGCCTGACTCAGGCTAAGTCACCCCTCCACTTT
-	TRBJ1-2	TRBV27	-	CASSLESGPNYGYTF	TGTGCCAGCAGTTTGGAGTCAGGCCCAAACTATGGCTACACCTTC
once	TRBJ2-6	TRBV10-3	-	CAISPSTGAGSGANVLTF	TGTGCCATCAGTCCCTCGACAGGCGCAGGCTCTGGGGCCAACGTCCTGACTTTC
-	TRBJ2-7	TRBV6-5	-	CASTLGGQLIEQYF	TGTGCCAGCACGTTAGGGGGACAACTCATCGAGCAGTACTTC
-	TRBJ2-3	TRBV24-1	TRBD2	CATSDPTSGSTDTQYF	TGTGCCACCAGTGACCCCACTAGCGGGAGCACAGATACGCAGTATTTT
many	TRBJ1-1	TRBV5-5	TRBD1	CASSWTGGTEAFF	TGTGCCAGCAGCTGGACAGGGGGCACTGAAGCTTTCTTT